A single sample is the source of the 23 T cell receptor beta chains below, sequenced in a study of blood T cell repertoires in COVID-19. Only in-frame clones appear in the TCRdb table, and some are missing; sequencing was by immunoSEQ multiplex PCR. The table lists over 300,000 clones, approximately 90% of them singletons. Material for sequencing was PBMCs or T cells enriched from blood (not recorded which). These receptor sequences come from a woman aged 35 to 49 who had recovered from COVID-19.

The CDR3 DNA follows: TGTGCCAGCAGTGAAGAAGCGAACACTGAAGCTTTCTTT. Protein product: CASSEEANTEAFF. The chain links TRBV2 to TRBJ1-1; D not resolved. The CDR3 totals 13 residues. The germline V gene has CDR1 SNHLY and CDR2 FYNNEI. V was shortened by 1 base and J by 1 base, with 4 bases between the two germline ends.

The chain has TRBV3-1 (or the pseudogene TRBV3-2) and TRBJ2-2; 8 nucleotides match TRBD2. From germline, CDR1 is LGHDT and CDR2 YNNKEL (reference sequence). The length of the CDR3 is 14 residues. With V trimmed by 10 bases and J by 2 bases, 6 bases remained unmatched. CDR3 in DNA: TGTGCCACCGCGGGGGGCCAAAACACCGGGGAGCTGTTTTTT. The encoded protein is CATAGGQNTGELFF.

This sequence joins TRBV4-3 and TRBJ1-5; D unclear. Looked up from germline, CDR1 is LGHNA and CDR2 is YSLEER. V was clipped by 0 bases and J by 7 bases, with 13 bases between them. This CDR3 contains 15 residues. This CDR3 is CASSQEGSSGQPQHF. The CDR3 nucleotides read TGCGCCAGCAGCCAAGAGGGCTCCTCGGGGCAGCCCCAGCATTTT.

The J gene is TRBJ1-4, the V gene TRBV2; a possible D gene is TRBD1 (6 bases). The germline gives CDR1 SNHLY, CDR2 FYNNEI. V lost 3 bases to trimming and J lost 4 bases, with 12 bases between them. This CDR3 has 15 amino acids. The CDR3 coding sequence is TGTGCCAGCAGTGACCCAGTAGGGGGTAATGAAAAACTGTTTTTT. Translating it yields CASSDPVGGNEKLFF.

In DNA, the CDR3 is TGCGCCAGCAGTCAGTCCGGGGGGGAAGCAGAGACCCAGTACTTC. The encoded protein is CASSQSGGEAETQYF. This sequence joins TRBV4-3 and TRBJ2-5, with 8 bases that match TRBD2. With 6 bases clipped from V and 4 bases from J, the junction kept 10 bases outside the gene matches. Germline V lookup: CDR1 LGHNA, CDR2 YSLEER. This CDR3 spans 15 amino acids.

The chain uses TRBV5-4 and TRBJ2-3; D unclear. Germline lookup yields CDR1 SGHNT and CDR2 YYREEE (reference sequence). CDR3 length: 14 residues. Deletions cut 6 bases from V and 0 bases from J, with 11 bases between. The CDR3 protein is CASKPEPSTDTQYF. The CDR3 DNA is TGTGCCAGCAAGCCCGAACCTAGCACAGATACGCAGTATTTT.

In DNA form, the CDR3 reads TGCGCCAGCTATCCCGGAGGCTGGGGAGATACGCAGTATTTT. Amino acid sequence: CASYPGGWGDTQYF. The chain combines TRBV5-1 with TRBJ2-3; perhaps TRBD2 as D (5 bases). V lost 7 bases to trimming and J lost 5 bases, with 17 bases between them. The CDR3 length is 14 residues. Per germline, CDR1 SGHRS and CDR2 YFSETQ.

The chain is built from TRBV5-8 and TRBJ1-5; D possibly corresponds to TRBD1 (6 bases). Germline V gives CDR1 SGHTS, CDR2 YDEGEE. The germline V and J ends were trimmed by 1 base and 5 bases, with 7 bases remaining between them. The CDR3 covers 13 residues. As DNA, the CDR3 is TGTGCCAGCAGCTTGTACAGGGATCAGCCCCAGCATTTT. Residues: CASSLYRDQPQHF.

The genes are TRBV30 and TRBJ2-7; TRBD2 matches at 11 bases. CDR1 is GTSNPN and CDR2 is SVGIG in the germline V gene (reference sequence). With V trimmed by 2 bases and J by 9 bases, 9 bases remained unmatched. The CDR3 has 14 amino acids. This CDR3 is CAWSPGLAVEVQYF. In DNA form, the CDR3 reads TGTGCCTGGAGTCCGGGACTAGCGGTCGAAGTGCAGTACTTC.

This sequence joins TRBV4-2 and TRBJ1-5; 10 nucleotides align to TRBD1. Germline loops: CDR1 LGHNA, CDR2 YNFKEQ. The trim removed 0 bases at V and 5 bases at J, leaving 1 base unmatched. The CDR3 covers 15 residues. The CDR3 spells CASSQETGGYQPQHF. The CDR3 bases are TGTGCCAGCAGCCAAGAGACAGGGGGCTATCAGCCCCAGCATTTT.

The V and J genes are TRBV27 and TRBJ2-5; D might be TRBD1 (6 bases). Trimming removed 6 bases at V and 0 bases at J, with 11 bases between. Germline CDR1 reads MNHEY; CDR2 reads SMNVEV (reference sequence). The CDR3 totals 14 residues. CDR3 region: CASRPGTNQETQYF. CDR3 sequence (DNA): TGTGCCAGCAGACCCGGGACAAACCAAGAGACCCAGTACTTC.

This chain joins TRBV11-3 and TRBJ2-2; 8 bases map to TRBD1. The germline CDR1 and CDR2 sequences are SGHNT and YENEEA. Trimming at V came to 5 bases and at J to 5 bases, leaving 10 bases not matched to a gene. The CDR3 consists of 16 residues. The CDR3: CASSINSGGSTGELFF. Here the CDR3 DNA reads TGTGCCAGCAGCATCAATTCAGGGGGCTCGACCGGGGAGCTGTTTTTT.

This chain connects TRBV3-1 (or the pseudogene TRBV3-2) to TRBJ2-5; no reliable D call. Trimming left V 4 bases short and J 1 base short, with 13 bases between. CDR1 and CDR2 (germline): LGHDT, YNNKEL (reference sequence). The CDR3 covers 15 residues. Written as DNA, the CDR3 is TGTGCCAGCAGCCCCCTTGTCAGTCTCCAAGAGACCCAGTACTTC. Its protein product is CASSPLVSLQETQYF.

For the CDR3, the DNA is TGTGCCTGGCGACCAGGGGGGTTTAACTATGGCTACACCTTC. Residues: CAWRPGGFNYGYTF. The chain recombines TRBV30 with TRBJ1-2; 7 nucleotides align to TRBD1. CDR1 is GTSNPN and CDR2 is SVGIG in the germline V gene (reference sequence). The CDR3 loop spans 14 amino acids. V lost 5 bases, J lost 1 base, and 7 bases stayed unmatched.

The chain links TRBV27 to TRBJ2-2, with TRBD1 identical over 8 bases. V lost 4 bases and J lost 9; bases outside the gene matches: 4. Germline V lookup: CDR1 MNHEY, CDR2 SMNVEV (reference sequence). This CDR3 spans 13 amino acids. The CDR3: CASSSQGVRELFF. The DNA of the CDR3 is TGTGCCAGCAGTTCACAGGGGGTGAGGGAGCTGTTTTTT.

V and J are TRBV6-5 and TRBJ2-5; TRBD1 matches 7 bases. Germline CDR1 and CDR2: MNHEY and SVGAGI. The CDR3 totals 13 residues. J gave up 4 bases and V 6 bases, and 5 bases lay outside the gene matches. In DNA form, the CDR3 reads TGTGCCAGCAGAACCACAGGGGCAGAGACCCAGTACTTC. This codes for CASRTTGAETQYF.

V usage is TRBV30 and J usage is TRBJ2-7; tentatively, D is TRBD1 (5 bases). V lost 3 bases to trimming and J lost 6 bases, with 15 bases between them. This CDR3 comprises 13 residues. Germline V gene data show CDR1 as GTSNPN and CDR2 as SVGIG (reference sequence). The CDR3 loop reads CAWRQERFSEQYF. CDR3 bases: TGTGCCTGGAGACAGGAAAGGTTTAGCGAGCAGTACTTC.

The chain uses TRBV11-3 and TRBJ2-5, with D perhaps TRBD1 (5 bases). The CDR3 sequence is 13 residues long. With 5 bases removed from V and 1 base from J, the gap between germline ends came to 8 bases. In germline, CDR1 is SGHNT, CDR2 YENEEA. In nucleotides, the CDR3 is TGTGCCAGCAGCAGAAGGGGCCAAGAGACCCAGTACTTC. Translated: CASSRRGQETQYF.

The chain combines TRBV7-3 with TRBJ2-3; TRBD2 matches at 8 bases. The CDR3 length is 16 residues. With V trimmed by 5 bases and J by 7 bases, 14 bases remained unmatched. Germline CDR1 reads SGHTA; CDR2 reads FQGTGA. Here the CDR3 DNA reads TGTGCCAGCAGCCCGGGTCCGCGGGGGGCCCTAAATACGCAGTATTTT. Its translation is CASSPGPRGALNTQYF.

The V and J genes are TRBV10-3 and TRBJ2-1, with D possibly TRBD2 on 5 matching bases. The CDR3 extends over 14 amino acids. Deletions cut 8 bases from V and 1 base from J, with 12 bases between. Germline assignment: CDR1 ENHRY and CDR2 SYGVKD. The chain's CDR3 is CAIGRGQSYNEQFF. The CDR3 DNA sequence: TGTGCCATCGGAAGAGGGCAGTCCTACAATGAGCAGTTCTTC.

V is TRBV7-6 and J is TRBJ1-3, with D hard to call. This CDR3 is 14 amino acids long. V lost 5 bases to trimming and J lost 0 bases, with 8 bases between them. Germline V gene sequence: CDR1 SGHVS, CDR2 FNYEAQ. The CDR3 region has the DNA TGTGCCAGCAGCGACTACCTCTCTGGAAACACCATATATTTT. Translating gives CASSDYLSGNTIYF.

J is TRBJ2-5 and V is TRBV10-3; no definite D call. Trimming shortened V by 6 bases and J by 3 bases, and 8 bases separated the two germline ends. The CDR3 is made up of 12 amino acids. Per the germline V gene, CDR1 is ENHRY and CDR2 is SYGVKD. This CDR3 reads CAIRNTKETQYF. The CDR3 DNA follows: TGTGCCATCAGGAACACGAAAGAGACCCAGTACTTC.

V and J are TRBV28 and TRBJ2-7, with 7 bases matching TRBD2. The CDR3 length is 16 residues. Germline V CDR1 and CDR2: MDHEN, SYDVKM. J lost 7 bases, V lost 5 bases, and 17 bases had no gene match. In DNA, the CDR3 is TGTGCCAGCAGTGTACTCGGGGGGACTTCCTCTTTTGAGCAGTACTTC. Its protein product is CASSVLGGTSSFEQYF.